This TCR beta chain was found in a study of long-term antiretroviral therapy in people with HIV. About the study: Initial samples were collected about a decade before the 2015 immediate-ART recommendation. Findings of the study overall: All time points showed a repertoire dominated by clones expanded before ART. Although diversity increased after ART, it remained lower than in transplant donor controls. There were no data on ART adherence, viral resistance or therapy changes, a gap that limits inferences about post-ART repertoire changes.

As for this clone: Its antigen is as yet unknown.

Version v3.0 of the immunoSEQ assay ran at survey level. The protocol was immunoSEQ multiplex PCR, while the TCRdb copy is restricted to in-frame clones and leaves out a portion. The sample lists about 43,000 clones; 86% were seen once. The V gene's germline CDR1 is SNHLY and CDR2 FYNNEI. The V and J ends lost 8 bases and 5 bases, in that order; junction bases with no gene match: 7. The CDR3 totals 14 residues. Sequencing was performed on unsorted PBMCs, taken 0.1 years before starting antiretroviral therapy. The chain joins TRBV2 to TRBJ2-1; 9 bases match TRBD2. This TCR derives from a woman in her forties or fifties with HIV. The CDR3 nucleotides read TGTGCCAGCGACCCCATAGCGGGGGACAATGAGCAGTTCTTC. Its protein product is CASDPIAGDNEQFF.